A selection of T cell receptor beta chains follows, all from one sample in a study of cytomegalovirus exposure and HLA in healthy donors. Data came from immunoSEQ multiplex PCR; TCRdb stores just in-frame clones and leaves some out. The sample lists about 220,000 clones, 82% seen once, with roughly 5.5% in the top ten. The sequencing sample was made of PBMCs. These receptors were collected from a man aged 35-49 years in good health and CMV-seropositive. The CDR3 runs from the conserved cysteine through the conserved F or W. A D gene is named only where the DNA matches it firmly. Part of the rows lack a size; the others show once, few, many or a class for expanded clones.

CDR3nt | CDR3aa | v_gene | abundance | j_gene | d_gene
TGTGCCAGCAGCCTCGGGACTAGCAAATCCGGGGAGCTGTTTTTT | CASSLGTSKSGELFF | TRBV5-8 | . | TRBJ2-2 | TRBD2
TGTGCCAGCAGCCGAGCGGACAGGGGGATCGGCTACACCTTC | CASSRADRGIGYTF | TRBV14 | once | TRBJ1-2 | TRBD1
TGTGCCAGCAGCCTCAGGGTTAACACTGAAGCTTTCTTT | CASSLRVNTEAFF | TRBV14 | . | TRBJ1-1 | .
TGTGCCAGCAGCCATGTCGGGACAGGGAACTATGGCTACACCTTC | CASSHVGTGNYGYTF | TRBV14 | . | TRBJ1-2 | TRBD1
TGTGCCATCAGTGAGGGTAGCGGGGTTTCCTACGAGCAGTACTTC | CAISEGSGVSYEQYF | TRBV10-3 | few | TRBJ2-7 | TRBD2
TGTGCCAGCTCATACGACAGGGATGGTAGTCAGCCCCAGCATTTT | CASSYDRDGSQPQHF | TRBV6-1 | few | TRBJ1-5 | TRBD1
TGTGCCAGCAGTCAAACGCCGGGCAATGAGCAGTTCTTC | CASSQTPGNEQFF | TRBV6-5 | . | TRBJ2-1 | .
TGTGCCAGCAGCCATGGACTCAGGCCCGCTGGAGACGCAGAGTCTGGGGCCAACGTCCTGACTTTC | CASSHGLRPAGDAESGANVLTF | TRBV14 | . | TRBJ2-6 | .
TGTGCCAGCAGCTTGGGTGGACTAAACAATGAGCAGTTCTTC | CASSLGGLNNEQFF | TRBV5-4 | . | TRBJ2-1 | .
TGCAGCGTAGACGACTCTTTCGAGCAGTACTTC | CSVDDSFEQYF | TRBV29-1 | . | TRBJ2-7 | .
TGTGCCAGCAGTGATCGACAGGGAAGGCCGCAGTATTTT | CASSDRQGRPQYF | TRBV27 | . | TRBJ2-3 | TRBD1
TGTGCCAGTAGTATAACAAGGTCTAGTGGTCCCGGGGAGCTGTTTTTT | CASSITRSSGPGELFF | TRBV19 | . | TRBJ2-2 | .
TGCGCCAGCAGCCAAGATGGGACAGGGGCCACTGAAGCTTTCTTT | CASSQDGTGATEAFF | TRBV4-1 | once | TRBJ1-1 | TRBD1
TGCAGCGTTGACCCGAGGAACACTGAAGCTTTCTTT | CSVDPRNTEAFF | TRBV29-1 | . | TRBJ1-1 | .
TGTGCCAGCAGCTTGGGAAGGGGGAACGAAGCTTTCTTT | CASSLGRGNEAFF | TRBV5-6 | . | TRBJ1-1 | .
TGTGCCAGCAGCCCGGACAGGGCATCCGGAAACACCATATATTTT | CASSPDRASGNTIYF | TRBV6-1 | few | TRBJ1-3 | TRBD1
TGCGCCAGCAGCCAACGGGAGGTTTACGACGAGCAGTACTTC | CASSQREVYDEQYF | TRBV4-1 | . | TRBJ2-7 | TRBD2
TGTGCCACCAGCAGAGCGGGCGCAGGGCAGGGTGAAGCTTTCTTT | CATSRAGAGQGEAFF | TRBV15 | once | TRBJ1-1 | .
TGTGCCAGCAGCCCGACAGGCGCGAACACTGAAGCTTTCTTT | CASSPTGANTEAFF | TRBV6-6 | once | TRBJ1-1 | .
TGTGCCAGCAGACAACGACAGGGAATGAACACTGAAGCTTTCTTT | CASRQRQGMNTEAFF | TRBV6-1 | . | TRBJ1-1 | TRBD1
TGTGCCAGCTCACCAGGAATCGACGGGGGGCAGTACTTC | CASSPGIDGGQYF | TRBV18 | few | TRBJ2-7 | .
TGTGCCAGCAGCCAAGATTCGGACCGGAGGACCGGGGAGCTGTTTTTT | CASSQDSDRRTGELFF | TRBV4-2 | . | TRBJ2-2 | .
TGTGCCAGCAGCTTCCTCAGGACAGGGAATGGCTACACCTTC | CASSFLRTGNGYTF | TRBV11-2 | . | TRBJ1-2 | TRBD1
TGTGCCAGTAGTACTTCGACAGGATCTAACTATGGCTACACCTTC | CASSTSTGSNYGYTF | TRBV19 | . | TRBJ1-2 | .
TGTGCCAGCAGCCCCGACAGTTGGACTGAAGCTTTCTTT | CASSPDSWTEAFF | TRBV2 | . | TRBJ1-1 | .
TGTGCCAGCAGCTTAGATGGGGCCACTGAAGCTTTCTTT | CASSLDGATEAFF | TRBV7-2 | . | TRBJ1-1 | .
TGTGCCAGCAGCTTATCCCTAGCGGGTGCCACAGATACGCAGTATTTT | CASSLSLAGATDTQYF | TRBV7-9 | . | TRBJ2-3 | TRBD2
TGTGCCACCAGCAGAGATCGAGGGAGGCCCTACAATGAGCAGTTCTTC | CATSRDRGRPYNEQFF | TRBV15 | once | TRBJ2-1 | .
TGTGCCAGCAGTCAGACAGGGGGCCAGAGCTCCTACAATGAGCAGTTCTTC | CASSQTGGQSSYNEQFF | TRBV25-1 | . | TRBJ2-1 | TRBD1